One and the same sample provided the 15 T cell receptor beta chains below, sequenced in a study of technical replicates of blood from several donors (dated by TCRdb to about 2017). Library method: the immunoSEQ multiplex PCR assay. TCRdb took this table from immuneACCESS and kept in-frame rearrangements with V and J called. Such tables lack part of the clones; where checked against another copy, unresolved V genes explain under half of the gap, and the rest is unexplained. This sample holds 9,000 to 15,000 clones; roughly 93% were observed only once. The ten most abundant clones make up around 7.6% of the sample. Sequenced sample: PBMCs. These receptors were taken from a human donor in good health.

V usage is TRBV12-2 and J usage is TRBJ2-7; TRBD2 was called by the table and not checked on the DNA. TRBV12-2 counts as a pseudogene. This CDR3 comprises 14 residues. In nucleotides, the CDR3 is TGTGCAAGTCGCTGGCTAGCGGTGGTCTACGAGCAGTACTTC. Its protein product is CASRWLAVVYEQYF.

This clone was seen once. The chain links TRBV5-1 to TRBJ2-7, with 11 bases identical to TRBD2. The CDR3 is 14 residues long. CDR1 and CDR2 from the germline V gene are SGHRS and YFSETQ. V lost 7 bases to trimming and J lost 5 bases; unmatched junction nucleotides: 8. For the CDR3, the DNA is TGCGCCAGCGGAAATAGCGGGAGGGCCAACGAGCAGTACTTC. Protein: CASGNSGRANEQYF.

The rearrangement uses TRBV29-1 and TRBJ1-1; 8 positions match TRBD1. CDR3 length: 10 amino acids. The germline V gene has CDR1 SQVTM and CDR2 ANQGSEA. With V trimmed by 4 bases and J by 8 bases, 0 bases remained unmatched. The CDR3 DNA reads TGCAGCGTTGGGGACAGGGAAGCTTTCTTT. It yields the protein CSVGDREAFF.

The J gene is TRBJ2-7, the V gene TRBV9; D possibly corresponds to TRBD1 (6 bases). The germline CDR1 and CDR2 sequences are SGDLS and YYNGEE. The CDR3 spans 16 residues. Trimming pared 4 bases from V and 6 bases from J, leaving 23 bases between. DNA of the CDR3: TGTGCCAGCAGCCCCCTCCGGGACACGGGCAATACCGAGCAGTACTTC. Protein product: CASSPLRDTGNTEQYF.

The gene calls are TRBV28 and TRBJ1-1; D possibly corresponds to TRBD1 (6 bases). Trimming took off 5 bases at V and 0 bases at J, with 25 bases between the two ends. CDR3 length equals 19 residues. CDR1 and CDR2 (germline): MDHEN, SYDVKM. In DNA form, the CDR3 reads TGTGCCAGCAGTCAACACCCCAGGGGTAGGAAGAGTGTGAACACTGAAGCTTTCTTT. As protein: CASSQHPRGRKSVNTEAFF.

The CDR3 DNA is TGTGCCAGCAGCCAGCCGATGAGGGAGACCCAGTACTTC. It codes for CASSQPMRETQYF. This chain links TRBV7-2 with TRBJ2-5; D is uncertain. CDR1 SGHTA and CDR2 FQGNSA come from the germline V gene. This CDR3 has 13 amino acids. Trimming pared 5 bases from V and 5 bases from J, leaving 12 bases between.

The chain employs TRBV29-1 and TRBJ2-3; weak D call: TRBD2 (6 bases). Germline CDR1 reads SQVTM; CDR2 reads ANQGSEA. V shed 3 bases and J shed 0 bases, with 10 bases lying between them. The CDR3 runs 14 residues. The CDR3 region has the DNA TGCAGCGTTGAGGGACTCTCAAGCACAGATACGCAGTATTTT. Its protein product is CSVEGLSSTDTQYF.

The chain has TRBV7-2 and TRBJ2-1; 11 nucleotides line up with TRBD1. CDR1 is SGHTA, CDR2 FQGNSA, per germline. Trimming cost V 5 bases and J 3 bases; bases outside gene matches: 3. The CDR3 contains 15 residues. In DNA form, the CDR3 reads TGTGCCAGCAGCGGACAGGGGGCTTTCTACAATGAGCAGTTCTTC. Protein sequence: CASSGQGAFYNEQFF.

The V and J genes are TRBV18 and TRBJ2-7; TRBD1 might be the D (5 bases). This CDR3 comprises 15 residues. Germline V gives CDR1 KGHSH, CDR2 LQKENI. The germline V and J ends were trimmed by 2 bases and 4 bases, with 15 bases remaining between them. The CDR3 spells CASSPWGQSAYEQYF. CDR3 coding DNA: TGTGCCAGCTCACCATGGGGCCAGAGTGCGTACGAGCAGTACTTC.

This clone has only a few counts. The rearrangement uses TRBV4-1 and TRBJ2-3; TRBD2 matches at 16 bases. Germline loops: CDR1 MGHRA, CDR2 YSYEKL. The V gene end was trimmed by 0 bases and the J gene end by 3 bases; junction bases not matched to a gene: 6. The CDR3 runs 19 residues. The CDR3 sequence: CASSQDPPGLAGGTDTQYF. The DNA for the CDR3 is TGCGCCAGCAGCCAAGACCCCCCGGGACTAGCGGGAGGGACAGATACGCAGTATTTT.

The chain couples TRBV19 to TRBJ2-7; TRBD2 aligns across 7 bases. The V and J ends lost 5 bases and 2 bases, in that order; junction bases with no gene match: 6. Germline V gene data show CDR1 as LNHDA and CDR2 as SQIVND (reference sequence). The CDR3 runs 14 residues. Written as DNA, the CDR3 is TGTGCCAGTAGTTCGGGGGGAGGACCCTACGAGCAGTACTTC. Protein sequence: CASSSGGGPYEQYF.

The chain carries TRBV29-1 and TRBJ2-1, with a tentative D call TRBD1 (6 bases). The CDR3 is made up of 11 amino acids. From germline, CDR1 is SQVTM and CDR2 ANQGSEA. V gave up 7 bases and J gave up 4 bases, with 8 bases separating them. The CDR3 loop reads CSGDKYNEQFF. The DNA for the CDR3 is TGCAGCGGGGACAAGTACAATGAGCAGTTCTTC.

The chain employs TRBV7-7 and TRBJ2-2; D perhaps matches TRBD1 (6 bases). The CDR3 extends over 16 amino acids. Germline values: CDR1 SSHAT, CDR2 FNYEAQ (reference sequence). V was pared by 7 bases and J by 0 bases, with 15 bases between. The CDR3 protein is CASTTTGHPNTGELFF. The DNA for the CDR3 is TGTGCCAGCACGACAACGGGACACCCGAACACCGGGGAGCTGTTTTTT.

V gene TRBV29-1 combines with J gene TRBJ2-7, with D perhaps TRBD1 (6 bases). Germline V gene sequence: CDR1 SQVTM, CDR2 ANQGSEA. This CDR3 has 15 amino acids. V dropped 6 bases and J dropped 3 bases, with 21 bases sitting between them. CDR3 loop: CSVRGGVTGSYEQYF. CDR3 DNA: TGCAGCGTCCGCGGTGGGGTGACAGGCAGCTACGAGCAGTACTTC.

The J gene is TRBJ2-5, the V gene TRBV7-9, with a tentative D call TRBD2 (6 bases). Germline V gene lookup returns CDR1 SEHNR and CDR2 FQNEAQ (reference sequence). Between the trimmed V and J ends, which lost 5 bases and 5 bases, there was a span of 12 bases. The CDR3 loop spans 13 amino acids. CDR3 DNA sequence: TGTGCCAGCAGCCGAGGAGGGGCGGAGACCCAGTACTTC. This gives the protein CASSRGGAETQYF.